These 32 T cell receptor beta chains were sequenced from one sample in a study of shared clonotypes between healthy human individuals. Profiled with immunoSEQ multiplex PCR; TCRdb holds only in-frame clones, not every one. The sample lists 2 million to 2.5 million clones, about 93% seen once, with roughly 1.7% in the top ten. Cells designated naive CD8 were CD45RO-negative and were positively selected for CCR7, with terminally differentiated effector memory CD45RA+ cells excluded. The source material was naive CD8+ T cells from PBMCs. These receptors all stem from a man in his late teens or twenties in good health. Some clones in this sample may be carry-over from other donors' samples.

Comment on this clone: Additional DNA sequences in this sample encode the identical CDR3. This chain uses TRBV27 with TRBJ2-7, with no clear D. Germline assignment: CDR1 MNHEY and CDR2 SMNVEV (reference sequence). V was trimmed by 0 bases and J by 0 bases, leaving 12 bases between them. The CDR3 covers 16 residues. Here the CDR3 DNA reads TGTGCCAGCAGTTTATCCCCCGGCAGTCACTCCTACGAGCAGTACTTC. Translation gives CASSLSPGSHSYEQYF.

A single count supports this clone. The sample carries other DNA sequences with the same CDR3. The J gene is TRBJ2-6, the V gene TRBV7-9, with 8 bases matching TRBD1. The germline CDR1 and CDR2 sequences are SEHNR and FQNEAQ (reference sequence). This CDR3 spans 16 amino acids. J gave up 4 bases and V 4 bases, and 6 bases lay outside the gene matches. The CDR3 here is CASSSRQGSGANVLTF. In DNA, the CDR3 is TGTGCCAGCAGCTCACGACAGGGGTCCGGGGCCAACGTCCTGACTTTC.

The V and J genes are TRBV4-3 and TRBJ2-1; no definite D call. The CDR3 covers 16 residues. Trimming took 1 base from V and 8 from J, leaving 18 bases between them. CDR1 is LGHNA and CDR2 is YSLEER in the germline V gene. The CDR3 nucleotides are TGCGCCAGCAGCCAAGGTTCGTCCAGACCCCTGGATGAGCAGTTCTTC. Amino acids: CASSQGSSRPLDEQFF.

The chain is built from TRBV27 and TRBJ1-1, with D uncertain. Between the trimmed V and J ends, which lost 4 bases and 1 base, there was a span of 7 bases. This CDR3 has 13 amino acids. CDR1 MNHEY and CDR2 SMNVEV come from the germline V gene (reference sequence). The CDR3 protein is CASSWAANTEAFF. For the CDR3, the DNA is TGTGCCAGCAGTTGGGCAGCGAACACTGAAGCTTTCTTT.

The genes are TRBV27 and TRBJ2-2, with TRBD2 matching 9 bases. From germline, CDR1 is MNHEY and CDR2 SMNVEV (reference sequence). The CDR3 is 17 amino acids. V was clipped by 2 bases and J by 5 bases; unmatched bases: 9. The CDR3: CASSLVGVAGVTGELFF. In nucleotides, the CDR3 is TGTGCCAGCAGTTTAGTTGGGGTAGCGGGAGTTACCGGGGAGCTGTTTTTT.

This clone showed up just once. The sample carries other DNA sequences with the same CDR3. The rearrangement links TRBV15 to TRBJ2-7; D uncertain. Germline values: CDR1 LNHNV, CDR2 YYDKDF (reference sequence). Trimming cost V 3 bases and J 2 bases, with 8 bases left between them. The CDR3 spans 13 residues. The CDR3 is CATSRARTYEQYF. The DNA of the CDR3 is TGTGCCACCAGCAGGGCCAGGACCTACGAGCAGTACTTC.

V usage is TRBV11-2 and J usage is TRBJ2-6; D is ambiguous. The CDR3 loop spans 18 amino acids. V was pared by 11 bases and J by 0 bases, with 23 bases between. Germline V gene sequence: CDR1 SGHAT, CDR2 FQNNGV. In DNA form, the CDR3 reads TGTGCCCGGCTCAGAGAGCAGGCAGGCTACTCTGGGGCCAACGTCCTGACTTTC. Protein product: CARLREQAGYSGANVLTF.

The V gene is TRBV10-2, the J gene TRBJ2-7; D perhaps matches TRBD1 (6 bases). Germline CDR1 is WSHSY and CDR2 is SAAADI. V lost 10 bases and J lost 4, with 14 bases in between. CDR3 length: 12 amino acids. The CDR3 spells CATLGQPYEQYF. The CDR3 DNA reads as TGCGCCACCCTAGGACAGCCATACGAGCAGTACTTC.

The rearrangement joins TRBV13 to TRBJ2-7; the match to TRBD2 covers 14 bases. Germline-derived CDR1 and CDR2 are PRHDT and FYEKMQ (reference sequence). V was clipped by 4 bases and J by 6 bases; unmatched bases: 5. The CDR3 has 15 amino acids. The CDR3 nucleotides are TGTGCCAGCAGCTACGGGACTAGCGGGAGAGGCGAGCAGTACTTC. As protein: CASSYGTSGRGEQYF.

This clone was picked up one time. The V and J genes are TRBV9 and TRBJ2-6; D is uncertain. Trimming cost V 4 bases and J 0 bases, with 17 bases left between them. The germline V gene has CDR1 SGDLS and CDR2 YYNGEE. The CDR3 sequence is 18 residues long. CDR3 region: CASSLQTRPDSGANVLTF. CDR3 DNA: TGTGCCAGCAGCCTTCAGACCCGCCCCGACTCTGGGGCCAACGTCCTGACTTTC. Together with reference TRBV9 and TRBJ2-6, the CDR3 gives the full variable domain: DSGVTQTPKHLITATGQRVTLRCSPRSGDLSVYWYQQSLDQGLQFLIQYYNGEERAKGNILERFSAQQFPDLHSELNLSSLELGDSALYFCASSLQTRPDSGANVLTFGAGSRLTVL.

The genes are TRBV28 and TRBJ2-7; TRBD1 is a possible D gene (6 bases). In germline, CDR1 is MDHEN, CDR2 SYDVKM. CDR3 length: 13 amino acids. The V end was cut by 6 bases, the J end by 3 bases, with 12 bases between. The CDR3 sequence: CASSWDTGYEQYF. The CDR3 bases are TGTGCCAGCAGCTGGGACACAGGCTACGAGCAGTACTTC. The full variable domain, its missing parts supplied by reference TRBV28 and TRBJ2-7, is DVKVTQSSRYLVKRTGEKVFLECVQDMDHENMFWYRQDPGLGLRLIYFSYDVKMKEKGDIPEGYSVSREKKERFSLILESASTNQTSMYLCASSWDTGYEQYFGPGTRLTVT.

The chain is built from TRBV7-9 and TRBJ2-7; D not certain. The length of the CDR3 is 14 residues. Germline V gives CDR1 SEHNR, CDR2 FQNEAQ (reference sequence). V lost 5 bases and J lost 4, with 15 bases in between. The CDR3 DNA follows: TGTGCCAGCAGCCCCCAAGTAAGCAGATACGAGCAGTACTTC. Translating gives CASSPQVSRYEQYF.

To note about this clone: Other DNA sequences of this sample code for an identical CDR3. In DNA, the CDR3 is TGTGCCAGCAGTGACAGGGTAGGTCAGCCCCAGCATTTT. Translated: CASSDRVGQPQHF. This rearrangement joins TRBV6-5 to TRBJ1-5; TRBD1 aligns across 7 bases. Germline V gene lookup returns CDR1 MNHEY and CDR2 SVGAGI. The V and J ends lost 5 bases and 6 bases, in that order; junction bases with no gene match: 4. This CDR3 has 13 residues.

V usage is TRBV5-6 and J usage is TRBJ1-4; 7 nucleotides agree with TRBD1. The germline V gene encodes CDR1 SGHDT and CDR2 YYEEEE. There are 13 residues in the CDR3. J lost 5 bases, V lost 4 bases, and 2 bases had no gene match. CDR3 in DNA: TGTGCCAGCAGCAGGGACAGAAATGAAAAACTGTTTTTT. Its protein is CASSRDRNEKLFF. Looking up the rest from reference TRBV5-6 and TRBJ1-4 gives the full variable domain: DAGVTQSPTHLIKTRGQQVTLRCSPKSGHDTVSWYQQALGQGPQFIFQYYEEEERQRGNFPDRFSGHQFPNYSSELNVNALLLGDSALYLCASSRDRNEKLFFGSGTQLSVL.

This clone was recorded a few times. The chain carries TRBV27 and TRBJ1-2, with 8 nucleotides matching TRBD1. From germline, CDR1 is MNHEY and CDR2 SMNVEV (reference sequence). With V trimmed by 8 bases and J by 8 bases, 10 bases remained unmatched. The length of the CDR3 is 13 residues. The chain's CDR3 is CASGTLTGEGYTF. The CDR3, as DNA: TGTGCCAGCGGGACCTTGACAGGGGAGGGCTACACCTTC.

The chain uses TRBV11-1 and TRBJ2-3; 8 bases align to TRBD2. The CDR3 has 15 amino acids. J gave up 2 bases and V 3 bases, and 4 bases lay outside the gene matches. Per germline, CDR1 SGHAT and CDR2 FQDESV (reference sequence). CDR3: CASSLSSGPTDTQYF. The CDR3 DNA follows: TGTGCCAGCAGCTTGTCTAGCGGGCCCACAGATACGCAGTATTTT.

This chain joins TRBV7-9 and TRBJ1-1; D unresolved. Between the trimmed V and J ends, which lost 5 bases and 6 bases, there was a span of 19 bases. The CDR3 spans 15 residues. Germline-derived CDR1 and CDR2 are SEHNR and FQNEAQ (reference sequence). The CDR3 nucleotides read TGTGCCAGCAGCCTCGGTGGCAGCATGGAGGCTGAAGCTTTCTTT. This translates into CASSLGGSMEAEAFF.

The chain is built from TRBV28 and TRBJ2-5, with D tentatively TRBD1 (7 bases). V was shortened by 6 bases and J by 5 bases, with 22 bases between the two germline ends. Germline-derived CDR1 and CDR2 are MDHEN and SYDVKM. The CDR3 has 16 residues. CDR3 sequence: CASRIGHRGGWETQYF. DNA of the CDR3: TGTGCCAGCAGGATCGGGCACAGGGGAGGTTGGGAGACCCAGTACTTC. Looking up the rest from reference TRBV28 and TRBJ2-5 gives the full variable domain: DVKVTQSSRYLVKRTGEKVFLECVQDMDHENMFWYRQDPGLGLRLIYFSYDVKMKEKGDIPEGYSVSREKKERFSLILESASTNQTSMYLCASRIGHRGGWETQYFGPGTRLLVL.

The gene calls are TRBV10-1 and TRBJ2-2; D is unclear. The CDR3 totals 13 residues. The germline V gene has CDR1 WNHNN and CDR2 SYGVQD (reference sequence). The V end was cut by 5 bases, the J end by 0 bases, with 4 bases between. The CDR3 coding sequence is TGCGCCAGCAGTATTACGAACACCGGGGAGCTGTTTTTT. This sequence encodes CASSITNTGELFF.

The chain carries TRBV5-6 and TRBJ2-7; tentatively, D is TRBD2 (7 bases). Germline V gene sequence: CDR1 SGHDT, CDR2 YYEEEE. This CDR3 contains 17 residues. V was cut by 0 bases and J by 5 bases, with 21 bases left in between. This CDR3 is CASSLGLRGGLGDEQYF. CDR3 DNA: TGTGCCAGCAGCTTGGGTTTAAGGGGGGGCCTCGGGGACGAGCAGTACTTC.

The rearrangement uses TRBV19 and TRBJ2-1; D unclear. Trimming stripped 10 bases from V and 4 bases from J, with 5 bases between. The CDR3 is made up of 10 amino acids. Germline V gives CDR1 LNHDA, CDR2 SQIVND (reference sequence). The chain's CDR3 is CATGYNEQFF. The CDR3, as DNA: TGTGCCACCGGTTACAATGAGCAGTTCTTC.

This chain links TRBV30 with TRBJ2-7; D not resolved. Germline loops: CDR1 GTSNPN, CDR2 SVGIG (reference sequence). This CDR3 spans 13 amino acids. Trimming took off 1 base at V and 8 bases at J, with 15 bases between the two ends. As DNA, the CDR3 is TGTGCCTGGAGTGCGAACAGCGCCTGGCAGCAGTACTTC. Amino acid sequence: CAWSANSAWQQYF.

The gene calls are TRBV29-1 and TRBJ2-1; D gene unclear. From germline, CDR1 is SQVTM and CDR2 ANQGSEA. CDR3 size: 12 residues. Trimming shortened V by 5 bases and J by 8 bases, and 13 bases separated the two germline ends. CDR3 sequence (DNA): TGCAGCGTTCTTGAGCAGAGCGATGAGCAGTTCTTC. Its translation is CSVLEQSDEQFF.

The chain couples TRBV7-8 to TRBJ2-1, with TRBD2 as a possible D gene (5 bases). In germline, CDR1 is SGHVS, CDR2 FQNEAQ. The CDR3 has 13 residues. Trimming took 7 bases from V and 8 from J, leaving 15 bases between them. DNA of the CDR3: TGTGCCAGCACCGCCCGAGGGTTGTATGAGCAGTTCTTC. Residues: CASTARGLYEQFF.

This clone appeared once. The J gene is TRBJ2-1, the V gene TRBV5-4, with D possibly TRBD2 on 5 matching bases. V lost 0 bases and J lost 0, with 10 bases in between. The CDR3 totals 16 residues. In germline, CDR1 is SGHNT, CDR2 YYREEE (reference sequence). The CDR3 region is CASSLDGVFSYNEQFF. The CDR3 DNA is TGTGCCAGCAGCTTGGACGGGGTTTTCTCCTACAATGAGCAGTTCTTC. The full variable domain, its missing parts supplied by reference TRBV5-4 and TRBJ2-1, is ETGVTQSPTHLIKTRGQQVTLRCSSQSGHNTVSWYQQALGQGPQFIFQYYREEENGRGNFPPRFSGLQFPNYSSELNVNALELDDSALYLCASSLDGVFSYNEQFFGPGTRLTVL.

The chain combines TRBV2 with TRBJ2-2, with D possibly being TRBD1 (5 bases). The germline V gene encodes CDR1 SNHLY and CDR2 FYNNEI. The CDR3 runs to 14 residues. Trimming shortened V by 5 bases and J by 0 bases, and 7 bases separated the two germline ends. In nucleotides, the CDR3 is TGTGCCAGCAGTTGGACATCGAACACCGGGGAGCTGTTTTTT. It is translated as CASSWTSNTGELFF.

The DNA of the CDR3 is TGTGCCAGCAGCCTCTATGGGGGCAGGGAATCGGCAACTAATGAAAAACTGTTTTTT. Its protein product is CASSLYGGRESATNEKLFF. The chain joins TRBV13 to TRBJ1-4; D perhaps matches TRBD1 (6 bases). V gave up 5 bases and J gave up 0 bases, with 22 bases separating them. Germline V gene data show CDR1 as PRHDT and CDR2 as FYEKMQ (reference sequence). The CDR3 has 19 residues.

J is TRBJ1-3 and V is TRBV7-9; possibly TRBD1 for D (6 bases). Trimming cost V 2 bases and J 4 bases, with 21 bases left between them. CDR3 length: 18 amino acids. Germline CDR1 reads SEHNR; CDR2 reads FQNEAQ (reference sequence). CDR3 in amino acids: CASSLPGTPSFLGNTIYF. As DNA, the CDR3 is TGTGCCAGCAGCTTACCCGGGACACCATCTTTCCTGGGAAACACCATATATTTT. Full variable domain (missing parts from reference TRBV7-9 and TRBJ1-3): DTGVSQNPRHKITKRGQNVTFRCDPISEHNRLYWYRQTLGQGPEFLTYFQNEAQLEKSRLLSDRFSAERPKGSFSTLEIQRTEQGDSAMYLCASSLPGTPSFLGNTIYFGEGSWLTVV.

The chain is built from TRBV15 and TRBJ2-3; 13 positions agree with TRBD2. Germline V CDR1 and CDR2: LNHNV, YYDKDF (reference sequence). V trimming: 3 bases; J trimming: 6 bases; junction bases outside the gene matches: 9. This CDR3 spans 17 amino acids. The CDR3 sequence is CATSRVPGLAGSDTQYF. CDR3 bases: TGTGCCACCAGCAGGGTTCCGGGACTAGCGGGATCGGATACGCAGTATTTT. Supplemented by reference TRBV15 and TRBJ2-3, the full variable domain reads DAMVIQNPRYQVTQFGKPVTLSCSQTLNHNVMYWYQQKSSQAPKLLFHYYDKDFNNEADTPDNFQSRRPNTSFCFLDIRSPGLGDTAMYLCATSRVPGLAGSDTQYFGPGTRLTVL.

The CDR3 protein is CASSQEFTDREGTTTDTQYF. The CDR3 DNA reads as TGCGCCAGCAGCCAAGAGTTTACCGACAGGGAGGGGACAACCACAGATACGCAGTATTTT. The chain is built from TRBV4-3 and TRBJ2-3, with D perhaps being TRBD1 or TRBD2 (7 bases each). V lost 0 bases and J lost 2, with 24 bases in between. In germline, CDR1 is LGHNA, CDR2 YSLEER. CDR3 length: 20 amino acids.

This sequence joins TRBV5-5 and TRBJ1-1, with D tentatively TRBD1 (5 bases). Germline CDR1 is SGHKS and CDR2 is YYEKEE (reference sequence). V dropped 4 bases and J dropped 3 bases, with 10 bases sitting between them. The CDR3 is 13 residues long. Here the CDR3 DNA reads TGTGCCAGCAGCATCTGGGACGACACTGAAGCTTTCTTT. As protein: CASSIWDDTEAFF.

The genes are TRBV13 and TRBJ2-5, with TRBD1 matching 9 bases. Germline trimming cut 5 bases from V and 2 bases from J; bases unmatched to any gene: 6. Germline lookup yields CDR1 PRHDT and CDR2 FYEKMQ (reference sequence). CDR3 length: 15 residues. The CDR3 nucleotides are TGTGCCAGCAGCCCAAAGGGACAGGGACAAGAGACCCAGTACTTC. Translated: CASSPKGQGQETQYF.